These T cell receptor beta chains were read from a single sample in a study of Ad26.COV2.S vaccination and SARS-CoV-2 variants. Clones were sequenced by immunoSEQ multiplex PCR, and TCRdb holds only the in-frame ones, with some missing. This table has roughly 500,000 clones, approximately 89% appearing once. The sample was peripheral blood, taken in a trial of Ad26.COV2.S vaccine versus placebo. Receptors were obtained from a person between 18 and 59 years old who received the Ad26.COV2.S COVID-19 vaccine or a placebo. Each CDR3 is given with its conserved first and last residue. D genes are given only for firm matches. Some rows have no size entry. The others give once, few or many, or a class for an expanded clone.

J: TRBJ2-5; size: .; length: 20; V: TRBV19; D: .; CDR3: CASTPPEIGTQNKAEETQYF; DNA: TGTGCCAGTACCCCACCGGAGATCGGGACACAAAACAAAGCAGAAGAGACCCAGTACTTC
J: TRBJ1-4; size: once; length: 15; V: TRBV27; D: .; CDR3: CASSFRARFNEKLFF; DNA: TGTGCCAGCAGTTTCCGGGCCAGGTTTAATGAAAAACTGTTTTTT
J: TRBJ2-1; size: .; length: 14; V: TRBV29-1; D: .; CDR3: CSVEERVLYNEQFF; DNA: TGCAGCGTCGAGGAGCGGGTGCTATACAATGAGCAGTTCTTC
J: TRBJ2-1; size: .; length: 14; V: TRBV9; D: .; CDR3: CASSVGTPYNEQFF; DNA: TGTGCCAGCAGCGTAGGGACACCCTACAATGAGCAGTTCTTC
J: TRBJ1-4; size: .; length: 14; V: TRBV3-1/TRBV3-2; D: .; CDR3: CASSVQSTNEKLFF; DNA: TGTGCCAGCAGCGTACAATCAACTAATGAAAAACTGTTTTTT
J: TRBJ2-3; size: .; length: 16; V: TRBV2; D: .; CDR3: CASSGTGFFALDTQYF; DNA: TGTGCCAGCAGCGGAACAGGTTTCTTCGCTCTGGATACGCAGTATTTT
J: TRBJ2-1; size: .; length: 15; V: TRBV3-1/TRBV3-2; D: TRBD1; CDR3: CASSQVQGDYNEQFF; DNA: TGTGCCAGCAGCCAAGTACAGGGGGATTACAATGAGCAGTTCTTC
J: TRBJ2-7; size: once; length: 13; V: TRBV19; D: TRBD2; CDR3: CASSIASGAEQYF; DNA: TGTGCCAGTAGTATTGCTAGCGGGGCCGAGCAGTACTTC
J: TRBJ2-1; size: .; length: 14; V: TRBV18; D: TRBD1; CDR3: CASSPGTGYNEQFF; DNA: TGTGCCAGCTCACCAGGGACAGGCTACAATGAGCAGTTCTTC
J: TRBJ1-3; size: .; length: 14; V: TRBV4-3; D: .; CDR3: CASSQDEGEDTIYF; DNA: TGCGCCAGCAGCCAAGATGAAGGGGAGGACACCATATATTTT
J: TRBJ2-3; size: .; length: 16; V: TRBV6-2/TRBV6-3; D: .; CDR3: CASSPRTIEYTDTQYF; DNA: TGTGCCAGCAGCCCTAGGACAATTGAGTACACAGATACGCAGTATTTT
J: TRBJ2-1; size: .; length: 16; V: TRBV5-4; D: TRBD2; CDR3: CASTAGGGRSYNEQFF; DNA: TGTGCCAGCACCGCCGGGGGGGGGAGGTCCTACAATGAGCAGTTCTTC
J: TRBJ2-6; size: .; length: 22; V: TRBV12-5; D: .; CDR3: CASGLRGPFRALYFSGANVLTF; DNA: TGTGCTAGTGGTTTAAGAGGACCCTTCCGGGCCCTATATTTCTCTGGGGCCAACGTCCTGACTTTC
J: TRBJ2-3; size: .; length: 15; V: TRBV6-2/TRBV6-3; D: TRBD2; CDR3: CASSLAGGDADTQYF; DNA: TGTGCCAGCAGTTTAGCGGGAGGGGATGCAGATACGCAGTATTTT
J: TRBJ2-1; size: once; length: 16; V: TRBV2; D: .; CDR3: CASRGLQVSSYNEQFF; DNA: TGTGCCAGCAGGGGCCTACAGGTTAGCTCCTACAATGAGCAGTTCTTC
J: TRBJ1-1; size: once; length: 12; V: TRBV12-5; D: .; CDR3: CASGLDKTEAFF; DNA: TGTGCTAGTGGTTTGGACAAGACTGAAGCTTTCTTT
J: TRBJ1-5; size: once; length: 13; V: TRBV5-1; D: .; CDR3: CASSLGGAQPQHF; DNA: TGCGCCAGCAGCTTAGGTGGCGCTCAGCCCCAGCATTTT
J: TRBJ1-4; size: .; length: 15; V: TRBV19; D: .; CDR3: CASSNQPATNEKLFF; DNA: TGTGCCAGTAGTAACCAGCCAGCAACTAATGAAAAACTGTTTTTT
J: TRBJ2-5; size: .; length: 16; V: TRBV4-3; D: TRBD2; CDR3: CASSQDIRGGQETQYF; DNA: TGCGCCAGCAGCCAAGATATCCGGGGGGGCCAAGAGACCCAGTACTTC
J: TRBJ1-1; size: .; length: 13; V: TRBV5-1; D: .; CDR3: CASSSNSYTEAFF; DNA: TGCGCCAGCAGCTCAAACTCATACACTGAAGCTTTCTTT
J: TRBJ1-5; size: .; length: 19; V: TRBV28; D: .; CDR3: CASSFRPYGRGGAIEPQHF; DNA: TGTGCCAGCAGTTTTCGGCCCTACGGTAGGGGGGGCGCTATTGAGCCCCAGCATTTT
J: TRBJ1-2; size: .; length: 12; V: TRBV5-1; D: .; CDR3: CASSSTTAGYTF; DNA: TGCGCCAGCAGCTCGACAACGGCCGGCTACACCTTC
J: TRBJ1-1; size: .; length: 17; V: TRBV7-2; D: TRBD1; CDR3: CASSLVGTGLLNTEAFF; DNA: TGTGCCAGCAGCTTAGTCGGGACAGGCTTATTGAACACTGAAGCTTTCTTT
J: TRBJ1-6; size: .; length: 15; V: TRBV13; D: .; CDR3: CASSPPGLRNSPLHF; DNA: TGTGCCAGCAGCCCGCCGGGACTACGAAATTCACCCCTCCACTTT
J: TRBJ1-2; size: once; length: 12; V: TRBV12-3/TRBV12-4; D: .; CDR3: CASSFGVYGYTF; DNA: TGTGCCAGCAGTTTTGGCGTCTATGGCTACACCTTC